Listed below are T cell receptor beta chains from one sample, sequenced in a study of shared clonotypes between healthy human individuals. Clones were read by immunoSEQ multiplex PCR, and TCRdb kept only the in-frame ones, dropping some. The sample lists 2,500,000 or so clones, approximately 92% seen once, with around 0.14% in the top ten. What was sequenced was naive CD4+ T cells sorted from blood. The receptors come from a man between 18 and 35 years old in good health. CDR3s include the opening cysteine and the closing phenylalanine or tryptophan. Each record gives: clone size, D gene, V gene, J gene, CDR3 DNA, CDR3 protein. A D gene is named only where the DNA matches it firmly. Where a row states a size, it is once, few, many or the class of an expanded clone; other rows omit it.

-,TRBD1,TRBV2,TRBJ2-3,TGTGCCAGCAGTGATTGGCAGGGGGCAGATACGCAGTATTTT,CASSDWQGADTQYF
-,-,TRBV18,TRBJ2-7,TGTGCCAGCTCACCCCAGGGACCCTACGAGCAGTACTTC,CASSPQGPYEQYF
-,TRBD2,TRBV9,TRBJ2-7,TGTGCCAGCAGCGTGGGTAGCGGGACCCCCTACGAGCAGTACTTC,CASSVGSGTPYEQYF
once,-,TRBV2,TRBJ1-3,TGTGCCAGCAGTGTCGAGGGAGCCGCCTCTGGAAACACCATATATTTT,CASSVEGAASGNTIYF
-,TRBD2,TRBV4-3,TRBJ2-1,TGCGCCAGCAGCCAAGGGAGGGGACCAACTAGCGGAAATGAGCAGTTCTTC,CASSQGRGPTSGNEQFF
-,-,TRBV2,TRBJ1-4,TGTGCCAGCAGTGGACAGGTTAATGAAAAACTGTTTTTT,CASSGQVNEKLFF
-,TRBD1,TRBV29-1,TRBJ2-3,TGCAGCGTTACCGGACAGGGGGCAACAGATACGCAGTATTTT,CSVTGQGATDTQYF
-,TRBD2,TRBV7-9,TRBJ2-7,TGTGCCAGCAGCCACACGGGTATCGCGGGAGGGCAGTACGAGCAGTACTTC,CASSHTGIAGGQYEQYF
-,-,TRBV9,TRBJ1-1,TGTGCCAGCAGCGCCAATACAGGTATGAACACTGAAGCTTTCTTT,CASSANTGMNTEAFF
-,-,TRBV30,TRBJ2-2,TGTGCCTGGAGTGCTAGGGCCGCGAACACCGGGGAGCTGTTTTTT,CAWSARAANTGELFF
-,-,TRBV5-6,TRBJ2-5,TGTGCCAGCAGCTTGTCAAGCCTAACGGAGACCCAGTACTTC,CASSLSSLTETQYF
-,-,TRBV10-1,TRBJ2-2,TGCGCCAGCAGTGTGGGCCTCTTAGGAACCGGGGAGCTGTTTTTT,CASSVGLLGTGELFF
-,TRBD2,TRBV11-1,TRBJ2-2,TGTGCCAGCAGCTTATCACTAGCGGGGGCCAACACCGGGGAGCTGTTTTTT,CASSLSLAGANTGELFF
-,-,TRBV6-1,TRBJ1-1,TGTGCCAGCAGTGAAGTGGGGGTCATGAACACTGAAGCTTTCTTT,CASSEVGVMNTEAFF
-,TRBD2,TRBV12-5,TRBJ2-5,TGTGCTAGTGGAGTGACCCTCCGGGGGGGACAAGAGACCCAGTACTTC,CASGVTLRGGQETQYF
-,-,TRBV6-9,TRBJ2-7,TGTGCCAGCACCCCCGGGCCCCCGGGCGACGAGCAGTACTTC,CASTPGPPGDEQYF
once,-,TRBV2,TRBJ2-3,TGTGCCAGCAGTGCACAGGGAATGATAAGCACAGATACGCAGTATTTT,CASSAQGMISTDTQYF
-,-,TRBV27,TRBJ2-7,TGTGCCAGCAGTTTATCTCAGGTCTCCTACGAGCAGTACTTC,CASSLSQVSYEQYF
-,-,TRBV9,TRBJ2-7,TGTGCCAGCAGCGTCACCCCGGGTTCCCCCGGGGGCTACGAGCAGTACTTC,CASSVTPGSPGGYEQYF
-,TRBD1,TRBV7-2,TRBJ1-4,TGTGCCAGCAGCTTAGCCCCGACAGGGATTCGTGAAAAACTGTTTTTT,CASSLAPTGIREKLFF
-,-,TRBV4-1,TRBJ2-7,TGCGCCAGCAGCCAACGGGTCCCAGACGAGCAGTACTTC,CASSQRVPDEQYF
-,-,TRBV7-9,TRBJ2-1,TGTGCCAGCAGTTTCTCGGACTACAATGAGCAGTTCTTC,CASSFSDYNEQFF
-,TRBD1,TRBV5-3,TRBJ2-5,TGTGCCAGAAGCTTGTTGGGACAGGGGGCAGGGGAGACCCAGTACTTC,CARSLLGQGAGETQYF
-,TRBD2,TRBV5-4,TRBJ2-7,TGTGCCAGCAGCGCCGGACTAGCGGGAACCTACGAGCAGTACTTC,CASSAGLAGTYEQYF
-,TRBD1,TRBV2,TRBJ1-5,TGTGCCAGCAACCGGGACAGCAATCAGCCTCAGCATTTT,CASNRDSNQPQHF
-,TRBD1,TRBV6-5,TRBJ1-2,TGTGCCAGCGGATACAGGGGAAACTATGGCTACACCTTC,CASGYRGNYGYTF
once,-,TRBV28,TRBJ1-1,TGTGCCAGCAGTTTGGAGGGGCGGTGGACTGAAGCTTTCTTT,CASSLEGRWTEAFF
-,TRBD2,TRBV30,TRBJ2-1,TGTGCCTGGAGCGCCGGACTAGCGCGGCAGTTCTTC,CAWSAGLARQFF
-,TRBD1,TRBV6-1,TRBJ2-2,TGTGCCAGCAGTTGGGACAGGGGTTACACCGGGGAGCTGTTTTTT,CASSWDRGYTGELFF
-,-,TRBV6-6,TRBJ2-7,TGTGCCAGCATCTCCAGGAAAGGACACGTCTCCTACGAGCAGTACTTC,CASISRKGHVSYEQYF
-,TRBD2,TRBV6-5,TRBJ2-3,TGTGCCAGCAGAGTGACTAGCGGGAGGACAGATACGCAGTATTTT,CASRVTSGRTDTQYF
-,TRBD1,TRBV10-3,TRBJ2-7,TGTGCCATCAGCCGGGACAGGGTTAGCTCCTACGAGCAGTACTTC,CAISRDRVSSYEQYF
-,-,TRBV5-4,TRBJ2-5,TGTGCCAGCACCGGGTCAGGGCGAGAGACCCAGTACTTC,CASTGSGRETQYF
-,-,TRBV11-2,TRBJ1-3,TGTGCCAGCAGCTCCCCAAGCGGGGGGGCTACCATATATTTT,CASSSPSGGATIYF
-,-,TRBV19,TRBJ1-5,TGTGCCAGTAGACAACCGGGGGGCCCCAGTCAGCCCCAGCATTTT,CASRQPGGPSQPQHF
-,-,TRBV25-1,TRBJ2-2,TGTGCCAGCAGTGTAGGAGGGTCTGCTGGGGAGCTGTTTTTT,CASSVGGSAGELFF
-,TRBD2,TRBV28,TRBJ2-3,TGTGCCAGCAGTTTTGCTGTAGCGGGGGACACAGATACGCAGTATTTT,CASSFAVAGDTDTQYF
-,-,TRBV2,TRBJ2-3,TGTGCCAGCAGTGAGAGACGGGGTGGGGAAGATACGCAGTATTTT,CASSERRGGEDTQYF
-,TRBD1,TRBV7-8,TRBJ2-7,TGTGCCAGCGTGGGGACAGGGTCCCTCAAGCAGTACTTC,CASVGTGSLKQYF
-,-,TRBV27,TRBJ2-1,TGTGCCAGCAGTTTTCGGGACACCCCTTACAATGAGCAGTTCTTC,CASSFRDTPYNEQFF
-,TRBD1,TRBV7-3,TRBJ1-2,TGTGCCAGCAGCAAAAATGCAGGGGGAGGCTATGGCTACACCTTC,CASSKNAGGGYGYTF
-,-,TRBV27,TRBJ2-3,TGTGCCAGCAGTTTGCTCACCACTCCAGATACGCAGTATTTT,CASSLLTTPDTQYF
-,TRBD2,TRBV30,TRBJ2-7,TGTGCCTGGACCCTGGGACGACTAGCGGGTACCTACGAGCAGTACTTC,CAWTLGRLAGTYEQYF
-,TRBD1,TRBV7-2,TRBJ1-6,TGTGCCAGCAGCTTAGGTACAGGGGTGAATAATTCACCCCTCCACTTT,CASSLGTGVNNSPLHF